This TCR beta chain was identified during a study of blood T cell repertoires in COVID-19. From germline, CDR1 is MNHEY and CDR2 SVGEGT. This CDR3 spans 17 amino acids. Trimming took 2 bases from V and 3 from J; bases not matched to a gene: 12. Original methodology: Nucleated cell number was recorded as an estimate derived from reference gene primer amplification. Data came from immunoSEQ multiplex PCR; TCRdb stores just in-frame clones and leaves some out. That table is the source of V, J and clone size, and D and trimming were worked out from the DNA. The table shows some 11,000 clones, with 70% to 75% occurring only once.

This sequence originates from a human donor in a cohort sampled during active COVID-19. The sequencing input was peripheral blood. The J gene is TRBJ2-7, the V gene TRBV6-2 or TRBV6-3; 8 bases are shared with TRBD2. The chain's CDR3 is CASSYRRLAGTFYEQYF. The CDR3 nucleotides read TGTGCCAGCAGTTACAGGCGGCTAGCGGGTACCTTCTACGAGCAGTACTTC.